This TCR beta chain was found in a study of response to subunit inactivated influenza vaccine. This clonotype has just a few counts. The antigen remains unidentified. CDR3 length equals 15 residues. From germline, CDR1 is SGHNT and CDR2 YYREEE (reference sequence). V lost 4 bases to trimming and J lost 6 bases; unmatched junction nucleotides: 11. Study-wide results and limits: T cells newly recruited by each seasonal influenza vaccination are few, the authors suggested.

TCRdb called the RT-PCR reads again in MiXCR, with one record for every CDR3 protein. This sample has a few hundred thousand distinct CDR3 sequences; approximately 15% occur once, and the top ten carry over 8.5%. The sequence was collected from a man aged 50 to 60 who received an inactivated influenza vaccine. V is TRBV5-4 and J is TRBJ2-3; 7 nucleotides align to TRBD2. The sequenced sample was PBMCs from blood, obtained less than 13 days after vaccination. This CDR3 is CASSPPGAGADTQYF. As DNA, the CDR3 is TGTGCCAGCAGCCCTCCCGGGGCGGGAGCCGATACGCAGTATTTT.